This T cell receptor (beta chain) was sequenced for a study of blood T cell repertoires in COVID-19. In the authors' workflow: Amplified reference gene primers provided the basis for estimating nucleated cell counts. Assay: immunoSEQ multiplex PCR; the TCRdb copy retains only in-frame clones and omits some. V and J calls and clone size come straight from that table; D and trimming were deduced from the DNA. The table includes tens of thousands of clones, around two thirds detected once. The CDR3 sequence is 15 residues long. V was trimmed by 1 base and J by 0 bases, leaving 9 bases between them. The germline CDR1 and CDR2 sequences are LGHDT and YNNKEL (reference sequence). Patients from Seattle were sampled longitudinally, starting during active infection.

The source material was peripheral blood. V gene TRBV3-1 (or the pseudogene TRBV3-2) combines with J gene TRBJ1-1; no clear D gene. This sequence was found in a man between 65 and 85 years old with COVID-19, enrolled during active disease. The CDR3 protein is CASSQGGSLNTEAFF. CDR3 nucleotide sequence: TGTGCCAGCAGCCAAGGAGGCAGCTTGAACACTGAAGCTTTCTTT.